This entry concerns a single TCR beta chain. What it recognizes is unknown. Libraries were prepared by immunoSEQ multiplex PCR; TCRdb keeps only in-frame clonotypes and omits some of them. The repertoire holds 130,000 to 150,000 clones, with about 88% as singletons. The germline V and J ends were trimmed by 0 bases and 1 base, with 12 bases remaining between them. CDR1 is MNHEY, CDR2 SVGAGI, per germline. This CDR3 comprises 16 residues. These data come from a study of radiation and T cells in renal cell carcinoma. Study-wide points: In blood, top tumor clones expanded by 2 weeks, shrinking by 4.

Documented time point: baseline pretreatment blood. Treatment meaning: 15 Gy SBRT to primary tumor, nephrectomy 4 weeks later. The gene calls are TRBV6-5 and TRBJ1-2; D gene ambiguous. The source is a woman between 45 and 60 years old with renal cell carcinoma. Source: blood, taken from a patient whose treatment included radiotherapy and nephrectomy. CDR3 DNA: TGTGCCAGCAGTTACTCGGCACCTAGGGATAACTATGGCTACACCTTC. It codes for CASSYSAPRDNYGYTF.